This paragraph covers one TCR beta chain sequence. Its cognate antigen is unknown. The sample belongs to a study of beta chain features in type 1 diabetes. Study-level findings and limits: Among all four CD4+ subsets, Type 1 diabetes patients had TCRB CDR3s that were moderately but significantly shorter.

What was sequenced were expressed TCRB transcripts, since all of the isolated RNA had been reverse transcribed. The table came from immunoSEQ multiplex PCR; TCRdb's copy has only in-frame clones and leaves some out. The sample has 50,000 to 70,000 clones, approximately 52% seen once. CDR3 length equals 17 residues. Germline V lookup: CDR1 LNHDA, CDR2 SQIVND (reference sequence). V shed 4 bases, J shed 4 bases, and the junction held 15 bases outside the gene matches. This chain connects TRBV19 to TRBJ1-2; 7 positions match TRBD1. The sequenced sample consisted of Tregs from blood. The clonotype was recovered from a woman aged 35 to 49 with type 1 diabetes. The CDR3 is CASSRLLRPGTVYGYTF. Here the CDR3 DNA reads TGTGCCAGTAGTAGGCTATTGAGGCCCGGGACAGTCTATGGCTACACCTTC. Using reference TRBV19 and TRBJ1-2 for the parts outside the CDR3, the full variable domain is DGGITQSPKYLFRKEGQNVTLSCEQNLNHDAMYWYRQDPGQGLRLIYYSQIVNDFQKGDIAEGYSVSREKKESFPLTVTSAQKNPTAFYLCASSRLLRPGTVYGYTFGSGTRLTVV.